This T cell receptor (beta chain) came from a study of cytomegalovirus exposure and HLA in healthy donors. The V end lost 3 bases, the J end lost 6 bases, and 8 bases lay between the germline ends. From germline, CDR1 is SEHNR and CDR2 FQNEAQ (reference sequence). The CDR3 runs 13 residues. The PCR had 60 Vbeta and 13 Jbeta primers. Data came from immunoSEQ multiplex PCR; TCRdb stores just in-frame clones and leaves some out. The sample lists tens of thousands of clones; roughly 80% were seen once. This receptor was obtained from a girl aged 2 to 9 in good health and CMV-seropositive. The V gene is TRBV7-9, the J gene TRBJ2-2; TRBD2 is a possible D gene (5 bases). Sequencing was carried out using PBMCs. The chain's CDR3 is CASSLGSPGELFF. In DNA form, the CDR3 reads TGTGCCAGCAGCTTGGGGAGCCCCGGGGAGCTGTTTTTT.